The source of this T cell receptor (beta chain) is a study of cytomegalovirus exposure and HLA in healthy donors. Findings and caveats of the study: Exclusion as indistinguishable affected some V segments, including TRBV6-2 and TRBV6-3. When a later analysis was performed, an Asian-associated ancestry cluster reportedly had fewer N-insertions than the roughly 700-donor mean. CMV antigen specificity was confirmed in vitro for a few CMV-associated chains.

With respect to this clone: The antigen remains undetermined.

Trimming removed 4 bases from V and 4 bases from J, with 17 bases in between. The CDR3 length is 16 residues. The germline CDR1 and CDR2 sequences are SGDLS and YYNGEE. Researchers ran the PCR with 60 Vbeta and 13 Jbeta primers. Sequencing used immunoSEQ multiplex PCR; TCRdb keeps in-frame clones, though not all of them. The sample includes around 78,000 clones, 65% to 85% seen only once; the top ten take about 2.4%. The rearrangement links TRBV9 to TRBJ2-2; perhaps TRBD1 as D (6 bases). This sequence was found in a woman aged 50 to 60 in good health and CMV-seronegative. Sequenced input: PBMCs. In DNA, the CDR3 is TGTGCCAGCAGCTCTACAGGGCCGCGTGCCACCGGGGAGCTGTTTTTT. Protein sequence: CASSSTGPRATGELFF.